These 24 T cell receptor beta chains were sequenced from one sample in a study of graft-versus-host responses after intestinal transplantation. Clones were sequenced by immunoSEQ multiplex PCR, and TCRdb holds only the in-frame ones, with some missing. The repertoire holds tens of thousands of clones, with roughly 92% as singletons. This material consisted of bone marrow, taken 734 days after intestinal transplantation. Receptor source: a human patient who received an intestinal transplant, so some T cells may come from the graft donor.

The CDR3 region is CASSSDSYYEQYF. As DNA, the CDR3 is TGTGCCAGCAGCTCAGACAGTTATTACGAGCAGTACTTC. The gene calls are TRBV7-9 and TRBJ2-7; D perhaps matches TRBD1 (5 bases). Trimming took 4 bases from V and 4 from J, leaving 11 bases between them. The CDR3 covers 13 residues. Per the germline V gene, CDR1 is SEHNR and CDR2 is FQNEAQ (reference sequence).

The gene calls are TRBV27 and TRBJ2-5; 10 bases match TRBD2. The trim removed 1 base at V and 9 bases at J, leaving 14 bases unmatched. In germline, CDR1 is MNHEY, CDR2 SMNVEV (reference sequence). This CDR3 is 17 amino acids long. The CDR3 reads CASSLWGTSGEVGAQYF. Here the CDR3 DNA reads TGTGCCAGCAGTTTATGGGGAACTAGCGGGGAGGTCGGGGCCCAGTACTTC.

The genes are TRBV29-1 and TRBJ2-1; no reliable D call. From germline, CDR1 is SQVTM and CDR2 ANQGSEA. The CDR3 totals 12 residues. V was cut by 1 base and J by 8 bases, with 9 bases left in between. CDR3 nucleotide sequence: TGCAGCGTTGAAGGGTTGTCCGATGAGCAGTTCTTC. Its protein product is CSVEGLSDEQFF.

This sequence joins TRBV2 and TRBJ2-1; D may be TRBD2 (5 bases). Germline V gene data show CDR1 as SNHLY and CDR2 as FYNNEI. This CDR3 comprises 15 residues. Trimming removed 3 bases at V and 1 base at J, with 10 bases between. Here the CDR3 DNA reads TGTGCCAGCAGTGACCACGGGGTGTCCTACAATGAGCAGTTCTTC. Encoded protein: CASSDHGVSYNEQFF.

The chain recombines TRBV6-5 with TRBJ1-6, with 7 bases aligning to TRBD1. The CDR3 sequence is 15 residues long. The germline V gene has CDR1 MNHEY and CDR2 SVGAGI. V shed 6 bases, J shed 7 bases, and the junction held 9 bases outside the gene matches. The CDR3 nucleotides are TGTGCCAGCAGCCCTAGGACAGGTGGGAATTCACCCCTCCACTTT. Its translation: CASSPRTGGNSPLHF.

The chain employs TRBV28 and TRBJ2-5, with D maybe TRBD2 (7 bases). The assigned J gene may be wrong: the sequence end matches TRBJ2-7 better. Looked up from germline, CDR1 is MDHEN and CDR2 is SYDVKM. The CDR3 extends over 15 amino acids. The CDR3 DNA follows: TGTGCCAGCGTTAGGGGGGGGCTCGATTCCTACGAGCAGTACTTC. Translated, it gives CASVRGGLDSYEQYF.

V and J are TRBV21-1 and TRBJ2-7; TRBD2 is taken as the D call from the table, unchecked against the DNA. TRBV21-1 is labeled a pseudogene. This CDR3 is built from 17 residues. In nucleotides, the CDR3 is TGTGCCAGCAGCAAGTCTAGCGGGAGGTGGAAATCTTACGAGCAGTACTTC. It specifies CASSKSSGRWKSYEQYF.

The rearrangement uses TRBV7-9 and TRBJ2-6, with 8 bases identical to TRBD1. The CDR3 extends over 16 amino acids. Losses at the gene ends were 4 bases for V and 4 bases for J; bases not matched to a gene: 6. Germline V gene data show CDR1 as SEHNR and CDR2 as FQNEAQ (reference sequence). The CDR3 spells CASSSRQGTGANVLTF. CDR3 bases: TGTGCCAGCAGCTCGAGACAGGGGACGGGGGCCAACGTCCTGACTTTC.

The chain links TRBV7-3 to TRBJ2-1; D gene uncertain. The germline gives CDR1 SGHTA, CDR2 FQGTGA. Trimming took 0 bases from V and 7 from J, leaving 13 bases between them. There are 15 residues in the CDR3. The CDR3 DNA is TGTGCCAGCAGCTTAACGTTAGTCGAGTCAAATGAGCAGTTCTTC. It specifies CASSLTLVESNEQFF.

The rearrangement joins TRBV6-6 to TRBJ1-1, with TRBD1 as a possible D gene (5 bases). This CDR3 contains 15 residues. The germline CDR1 and CDR2 sequences are MNHNY and SVGAGI (reference sequence). The V end lost 2 bases, the J end lost 4 bases, and 14 bases lay between the germline ends. The CDR3 DNA is TGTGCCAGCAGTTACCGAGGGGTCTGGGCCACTGAAGCTTTCTTT. Its translation: CASSYRGVWATEAFF.

This rearrangement joins TRBV9 to TRBJ2-2, with D possibly called TRBD1 or TRBD2 (6 bases each). The germline V gene has CDR1 SGDLS and CDR2 YYNGEE. Between the trimmed V and J ends, which lost 0 bases and 5 bases, there was a span of 14 bases. CDR3 length: 16 amino acids. The chain's CDR3 is CASSVGPGAGTGELFF. CDR3 DNA: TGTGCCAGCAGCGTAGGCCCAGGGGCGGGGACCGGGGAGCTGTTTTTT.

CDR3 nucleotide sequence: TGCGCCAGCAGCGTTACAGATGCGAACTATGGCTACACCTTC. Residues: CASSVTDANYGYTF. The J gene is TRBJ1-2, the V gene TRBV5-1; D is unclear. Between the trimmed V and J ends, which lost 4 bases and 2 bases, there was a span of 12 bases. The CDR3 totals 14 residues. Germline values: CDR1 SGHRS, CDR2 YFSETQ.

This clone was seen a single time. This chain links TRBV5-1 with TRBJ2-1; the D is unclear. CDR3 size: 12 residues. The germline V and J ends were trimmed by 0 bases and 10 bases, with 8 bases remaining between them. Looked up from germline, CDR1 is SGHRS and CDR2 is YFSETQ. The CDR3 is CASSLEVREQFF. The CDR3 bases are TGCGCCAGCAGCTTGGAGGTACGGGAGCAGTTCTTC. Together with reference TRBV5-1 and TRBJ2-1, the CDR3 gives the full variable domain: KAGVTQTPRYLIKTRGQQVTLSCSPISGHRSVSWYQQTPGQGLQFLFEYFSETQRNKGNFPGRFSGRQFSNSRSEMNVSTLELGDSALYLCASSLEVREQFFGPGTRLTVL.

The V call is TRBV5-6, the J call TRBJ1-2; TRBD1 might be the D (5 bases). CDR3 length equals 15 residues. Germline CDR1 is SGHDT and CDR2 is YYEEEE. Trimming shortened V by 0 bases and J by 2 bases, and 11 bases separated the two germline ends. The CDR3: CASSLGRGRNYGYTF. The CDR3 DNA reads as TGTGCCAGCAGCTTGGGGAGGGGTCGAAACTATGGCTACACCTTC.

The CDR3 DNA is TGTGCCACCAGCAGAGTCCCTGCAACCAGGGGTCCCTATGGCTACACCTTC. This sequence encodes CATSRVPATRGPYGYTF. The chain carries TRBV15 and TRBJ1-2; tentative D call: TRBD1 (6 bases). V was trimmed by 1 base and J by 4 bases, leaving 19 bases between them. The CDR3 spans 17 residues. Germline V gene lookup returns CDR1 LNHNV and CDR2 YYDKDF (reference sequence).

The V and J genes are TRBV7-3 and TRBJ2-3; D unresolved. Germline CDR1 SGHTA, CDR2 FQGTGA. V lost 4 bases and J 1 base, leaving 15 bases between the germline ends. The CDR3 sequence is 16 residues long. The CDR3 DNA sequence: TGTGCCAGCAGCTCCCTACTAAACGATGGCACAGATACGCAGTATTTT. It is translated as CASSSLLNDGTDTQYF. The full variable domain, rest sourced from reference TRBV7-3 and TRBJ2-3, is GAGVSQTPSNKVTEKGKYVELRCDPISGHTALYWYRQSLGQGPEFLIYFQGTGAADDSGLPNDRFFAVRPEGSVSTLKIQRTERGDSAVYLCASSSLLNDGTDTQYFGPGTRLTVL.

The rearrangement joins TRBV7-3 to TRBJ2-3; 7 bases are shared with TRBD2. CDR3 length: 14 residues. V lost 2 bases, J lost 3 bases, and 2 bases stayed unmatched. Germline V gives CDR1 SGHTA, CDR2 FQGTGA. In DNA form, the CDR3 reads TGTGCCAGCAGCTTAGGACTAGAAACAGATACGCAGTATTTT. Protein product: CASSLGLETDTQYF. Together with reference TRBV7-3 and TRBJ2-3, the CDR3 gives the full variable domain: GAGVSQTPSNKVTEKGKYVELRCDPISGHTALYWYRQSLGQGPEFLIYFQGTGAADDSGLPNDRFFAVRPEGSVSTLKIQRTERGDSAVYLCASSLGLETDTQYFGPGTRLTVL.

V gene TRBV6-5 combines with J gene TRBJ2-7; D may be TRBD1 or TRBD2 (5 bases each). Germline-derived CDR1 and CDR2 are MNHEY and SVGAGI. The CDR3 length is 13 residues. Trimming removed 2 bases from V and 3 bases from J, with 8 bases in between. CDR3 region: CASSYGTDYEQYF. The CDR3 DNA reads TGTGCCAGCAGTTACGGGACGGACTACGAGCAGTACTTC.

The chain combines TRBV18 with TRBJ2-4; D gene uncertain. This CDR3 has 16 residues. V lost 0 bases to trimming and J lost 3 bases, with 12 bases between them. Germline CDR1 and CDR2: KGHSH and LQKENI. CDR3 coding DNA: TGTGCCAGCTCACCACCTGTACTTGTGGGCAAAAACATTCAGTACTTC. It translates to CASSPPVLVGKNIQYF.

V usage is TRBV14 and J usage is TRBJ2-1; 7 bases are a match to TRBD2. The germline V gene has CDR1 SGHDN and CDR2 FVKESK. Trimming at V came to 0 bases and at J to 3 bases, leaving 5 bases not matched to a gene. CDR3 length: 16 residues. The CDR3 region is CASSQDQRDDYNEQFF. The CDR3 coding sequence is TGTGCCAGCAGCCAAGATCAGCGGGACGACTACAATGAGCAGTTCTTC.

The chain recombines TRBV4-1 with TRBJ2-7; D not certain. The germline V and J ends were trimmed by 0 bases and 3 bases, with 6 bases remaining between them. The CDR3 has 13 residues. CDR1 is MGHRA, CDR2 YSYEKL, per germline. CDR3 sequence reads: CASSQDKYYEQYF. The CDR3 DNA reads TGCGCCAGCAGCCAAGACAAATACTACGAGCAGTACTTC.

The CDR3: CASSLSPEAYEQYF. The CDR3 DNA sequence: TGCGCCAGCAGCTTGTCCCCGGAAGCCTACGAGCAGTACTTC. V usage is TRBV5-1 and J usage is TRBJ2-7, with D hard to call. V dropped 1 base and J dropped 2 bases, with 10 bases sitting between them. Germline CDR1 reads SGHRS; CDR2 reads YFSETQ. The CDR3 is made up of 14 amino acids.

The chain uses TRBV9 and TRBJ1-2, with a possible D match to TRBD1 (5 bases). The V end lost 0 bases, the J end lost 4 bases, and 10 bases lay between the germline ends. Germline CDR1 and CDR2: SGDLS and YYNGEE. The CDR3 extends over 14 amino acids. CDR3 sequence reads: CASSVDQGLYGYTF. DNA for the CDR3: TGTGCCAGCAGCGTAGATCAGGGACTCTATGGCTACACCTTC.

CDR3: CASSPRGGNTEAFF. DNA of the CDR3: TGTGCCAGCAGCCCTCGGGGCGGTAACACTGAAGCTTTCTTT. The chain joins TRBV7-3 to TRBJ1-1; TRBD1 is a possible D gene (5 bases). CDR1 is SGHTA and CDR2 is FQGTGA in the germline V gene. This CDR3 region has 14 residues. The ends were cut back, 5 bases at V and 2 bases at J, with 12 bases in the middle. The whole variable domain, remainder taken from reference TRBV7-3 and TRBJ1-1, is GAGVSQTPSNKVTEKGKYVELRCDPISGHTALYWYRQSLGQGPEFLIYFQGTGAADDSGLPNDRFFAVRPEGSVSTLKIQRTERGDSAVYLCASSPRGGNTEAFFGQGTRLTVV.